This T cell receptor (beta chain) was found in a study of cytomegalovirus exposure and HLA in healthy donors (dated by TCRdb to between 2016 and 2019). As for the study more broadly: In an earlier analysis of about 560 of the donors, 276 Gb of sequence data and approximately 100 million unique TCR beta sequences from 150 million to 200 million T cells were reported. An early release covering roughly 600 HLA-typed donors comprised about 300 gigabases of sequencing data and around 80 million unique TCR sequences. Of the 300 to 500 genotyped donors, roughly 80% were placed in the genetic ancestry cluster associated with self-reported Caucasian donors. The study was designed to test whether signatures of past pathogen exposure could be identified by cataloging public T cell receptors. The study profiled the T cell repertoires of 550 to 700 subjects by immunosequencing and related them to cytomegalovirus serostatus. A separate validation cohort of 90 to 150 different subjects was used in addition to the approximately 610-subject first cohort. To predict cytomegalovirus infection status, the study combined high-throughput TCR immunosequencing, statistical association of individual TCRs with disease status, and machine learning. In a later analysis, previously published TCR beta repertoires from about 670 donors were re-analyzed and high-resolution HLA genotyping was added so that TCR occurrence patterns could be studied. Rather than drawing on any new phenotypic data, the later analysis identified candidate immune exposures from TCR beta sequences and the way those sequences occurred across donors. An earlier analysis of 587 of the donors used high-throughput TCR beta sequencing to judge whether each TCR beta V gene segment behaved as functional or pseudogenic. Alongside the repertoire data, information on donor age, sex, ethnicity and CMV serostatus was compiled. A later genetic analysis used genome-wide SNP genotypes for about 65% of the 666 donors, treating that subset as a discovery cohort. Every discovery cohort repertoire had been produced on one sequencing platform. Both class I and class II loci were covered by HLA typing, at four-digit resolution. The number of typed donors differed by locus: about 629-630 for A, B, C, DRB1 and DQB1; 500 to 550 for DQA1; approximately 600 for DPA1; and around 450 for DPB1. A few DR-DQ haplotypes were handled as single units for association and clustering because linkage in the cohort was strong. Across around 400 genotyped donors of the cohort, an average of approximately 200,000 unique TCR beta nucleotide sequences per donor were sequenced, and roughly 20% of those sequences were non-productive.

The cohort comprised under 700 healthy bone marrow donors. All cohort members were sampled while nominally healthy, although unrecorded immune exposures were likely present. The donor tested CMV seropositive, placing the donor among the 250 to 350 seropositive members of the cohort. Each donor provided a peripheral blood sample, and peripheral blood mononuclear cells were used for TCR beta sequencing. Genomic DNA extraction from the blood cell samples was performed with the Qiagen DNeasy Blood Extraction Kit. Summary of the overall study and its limitations: Some IMGT-functional V segments, including TRBV6-2 and TRBV6-3, could not be distinguished by the 87-base-pair reads and were therefore excluded. Compared with the roughly 700-donor mean, donors in an Asian-associated ancestry cluster had fewer N-insertions in productive TCRs, according to a later genetic analysis. The authors suggested that the approach could potentially be extended to other disease states and immunological phenotypes. A further reported finding was that TCR beta sequences accurately predicted the HLA-A and HLA-B alleles for most subjects in the first cohort. Because counts were too low, roughly 17 rarely observed V segments, including chromosome 9 orphons, were left out of the earlier analysis of a few hundred of the donors. A later analysis found that HLA-associated TCR beta chains were more clonally expanded and had lower generation probabilities than equally common non-associated chains. Presence/absence analyses assumed roughly uniform sequencing depth across donors, an assumption that may not hold. In vitro tests confirmed that a few of the cytomegalovirus-associated TCR beta chains recognize cytomegalovirus antigens. According to a later analysis, parvovirus B19, influenza, CMV and Epstein-Barr virus appeared linked to several top co-occurrence clusters. Only TCR beta chains were sequenced in this cohort, and the absence of alpha or paired-chain data limited detectable features. According to a later analysis, TCR association rates differed among HLA loci, with DRB1 alleles showing the most associated TCRs and HLA-C alleles showing the fewest. The study gave a list of some 150 TCR beta chains associated with cytomegalovirus. Correlated functional status among segregating V segments might be attributable to linkage disequilibrium, but an unknown experimental factor could not be ruled out. A later analysis found that most CMV-associated TCR beta chains appeared HLA-restricted, with HLA associations seemingly driven largely by CMV exposure. The classifier was reported to diagnose cytomegalovirus status with high specificity and sensitivity in both the original cohort and the validation cohort. The only immune exposure information available for the cohort was CMV serostatus. V-gene and J-gene trimming of TCR beta chains was associated with a missense DCLRE1C variant in a later genetic analysis, and the association was replicated in an independent cohort. A cluster of highly shared sequence variants was judged likely to be a technical artifact of the sequencing pipeline. An earlier analysis of approximately 500 of the donors showed that most TCR beta V segments appeared in productive rearrangements either about 90% or about 30% of the time, which broadly matched IMGT annotations. Because some donors lacked HLA typing at each locus, the association tests relied only on the typed subset. Assigning TCR associations to individual alleles was difficult when HLA alleles, especially DR and DQ, strongly co-occurred. Across donors, most TCR sequences were observed very rarely, whereas some public TCRs were present in many individuals. At a false discovery rate of 0.05, a later analysis linked about 17,000 TCR beta sequences to specific HLA alleles.

Libraries were built with the immunoSEQ multiplex PCR assay. A mixture of 60 forward primers for TCR Vbeta segments and 13 reverse primers for TCR Jbeta segments was used in the multiplex PCR. The CDR3 region of rearranged TCR beta genes was amplified from genomic DNA by a multiplex PCR assay. The Illumina HiSeq System was used to sequence the amplified TCR beta libraries as 87-base-pair reads. In the original analysis: A later analysis tallied roughly 76 million unique TCR beta chains across the 666 repertoires, and some 10 million of those chains were shared by two or more donors. Raw reads were error-corrected and collapsed into unique sequences with a nearest-neighbor algorithm that merged closely related sequences to remove PCR and sequencing errors. V, D and J gene segments were assigned by aligning CDR3 sequences to IMGT reference sequences. For a sequence to be retained, a match of at least six nucleotides to both a V gene segment and a J gene segment was required. A rearrangement was called productive if the CDR3 had no stop codons and remained in frame with V and J, and every other rearrangement was called non-productive. Following IMGT convention, CDR3 was defined as the stretch from the second conserved V-encoded cysteine up to the conserved J-encoded phenylalanine. The earlier analysis of about 620 of the donors excluded sequences that lacked an unambiguous match to a single V gene segment. An earlier analysis of over 450 of the donors classified V segments as functional when productive rearrangements were above 56.7% and as segregating when the standard deviation between donors was above 5%. A statistical classification framework was developed to diagnose cytomegalovirus status using the catalog of TCR beta chain sequences. A later analysis assigned V and J genes by comparing TCR nucleotide sequences with IMGT/GENE-DB human TR gene sequences. A later analysis assigned CDR3 sequences and most-parsimonious VDJ recombination scenarios with the TCRdist pipeline. In a later analysis, each TCR beta chain was defined by its CDR3 amino acid sequence together with its V-gene family, and reads lacking a unique V-gene family were excluded. In a later analysis, 450 to 600 highly shared, low-generation-probability nucleotide sequences were removed to address suspected cross-contamination and a sequencing artifact. In a later analysis, a clonal expansion index for each public chain was calculated from normalized within-repertoire ranks of inferred template counts. In a later analysis, generation probabilities were computed with a VDJ recombination model fitted to out-of-frame rearrangements, and the resulting probabilities were checked against IGoR. Hypergeometric tests were used in a later analysis to score TCR-TCR, TCR-HLA and TCR-CMV co-occurrence, with a repertoire-size bias correction applied to the TCR pairs. In a later analysis, false discovery rates were estimated by permuting HLA or CMV assignments 20 times. In a later analysis, co-occurring TCRs were grouped with DBSCAN, and TCRdist sequence similarity was added when clustering was performed within HLA-allele-positive subsets. Co-occurrence clustering excluded repertoires with fewer than 30,000 or more than 120,000 public chains, plus five with anomalous nucleotide sharing. What TCRdb holds here is the immuneACCESS table cut down to in-frame rearrangements. Part of the clones is not present; checked against another copy, under half of the missing clones reflect an unresolved V gene, and the others are unexplained. That table gives V, J and clone size, and the DNA gave D and trimming. A total of 150,000 or so clones appear in this sample, just under 80% of them only once. 6.5% to 8.5% of the sample belongs to the ten largest clones.

Germline trimming amounts to 3 bases on V and 8 bases on J, with 4 as the count of junction bases outside the gene matches. From the germline V gene, CDR1 is SGHDN and CDR2 is FVKESK. The cysteine opens and the phenylalanine closes a CDR3 of 13 amino acids. The DNA shown is the 39-base CDR3, in frame from base 1. Concerning this clone: Its cognate antigen has yet to be identified. No base quality values were provided; no much bigger clone lies one nucleotide off.

The chain links TRBV14 with TRBJ1-2, and 9 junctional nucleotides match TRBD1. This sequence originates from a woman aged 40 to 49 in good health and CMV-seropositive. The sample taken for sequencing was PBMCs. The CDR3 reads as follows: CASSQDRGFGYTF. The nucleotide sequence is given as TGTGCCAGCAGCCAGGACAGGGGTTTCGGCTACACCTTC. When the CDR3 is completed using the reference TRBV14 and TRBJ1-2 genes on either side, the full variable domain is EAGVTQFPSHSVIEKGQTVTLRCDPISGHDNLYWYRRVMGKEIKFLLHFVKESKQDESGMPNNRFLAERTGGTYSTLKVQPAELEDSGVYFCASSQDRGFGYTFGSGTRLTVV.